Shown below are 23 T cell receptor beta chains from a single sample sequenced in a study of regulatory T cells in long-lasting Graves disease. Sequencing libraries for TCR beta were prepared with iRepertoire HTBI primers and Arm-PCR of CDR3 regions. One entry per CDR3 protein results from TCRdb running MiXCR on the multiplex PCR reads. The sample records some 400,000 distinct CDR3 sequences, 15% being singletons. The time point here: newly diagnosed GD, antithyroid drugs for less than 3 months. PBMC-derived RNA was used for the TCR library. The same data also contributed to another study, on T cells in Graves' hyperthyroidism and ophthalmopathy.

This material consisted of peripheral blood mononuclear cells (PBMCs), taken at new diagnosis, from a patient treated with antithyroid drugs. The receptors come from a woman younger than 45 with Graves disease.

This clonotype was counted many times. The rearrangement links TRBV12-3 or TRBV12-4 to TRBJ2-1; D gene uncertain. Trimming removed 3 bases from V and 9 bases from J, with 6 bases in between. CDR3 length: 11 residues. The DNA for the CDR3 is TGTGCCAGCAGTTTGGCGCTTGAGCAGTTCTTC. It is translated as CASSLALEQFF.

The table lists this clonotype with a few counts. The chain joins TRBV4-1 to TRBJ1-4; possible D gene TRBD1, 5 bases. Trimming left V 1 base short and J 0 bases short, with 12 bases between. Germline CDR1 MGHRA, CDR2 YSYEKL. This CDR3 has 17 amino acids. The CDR3 bases are TGCGCCAGCAGCCAAGGACCGGGGGGGGCAACTAATGAAAAACTGTTTTTT. Translated: CASSQGPGGATNEKLFF.

There are many counts of this clonotype. The chain carries TRBV14 and TRBJ2-1, with 9 nucleotides matching TRBD2. J lost 4 bases, V lost 1 base, and 8 bases had no gene match. Germline V CDR1 and CDR2: SGHDN, FVKESK. This CDR3 comprises 17 residues. CDR3 nucleotides: TGTGCCAGCAGCCAAGCCCCCGGACTAGCGAAGTACAATGAGCAGTTCTTC. This encodes CASSQAPGLAKYNEQFF.

This clonotype was seen at least ten times. A far bigger clonotype differs at one base, so this is likely a read error. The V and J genes are TRBV27 and TRBJ2-6; D is ambiguous. CDR1 is MNHEY, CDR2 SMNVEV, per germline (reference sequence). The CDR3 is 13 residues long. V dropped 3 bases and J dropped 2 bases, with 2 bases sitting between them. CDR3 in DNA: TGTGCCAGCAGTTTCGCTGGGGCCAACGTCCTGACTTTC. Encoded protein: CASSFAGANVLTF.

As to this clonotype: A much larger clonotype is one base distant, so this may be a read error. This chain connects TRBV12-3 or TRBV12-4 to TRBJ1-1; the D is unclear. This CDR3 is 13 amino acids long. V was cut by 8 bases and J by 3 bases, with 13 bases left in between. As DNA, the CDR3 is TGTGCCAGCCGCCGGTCCGTGGACACTGAAGCTTTCTTT. Translation gives CASRRSVDTEAFF.

The chain uses TRBV2 and TRBJ1-6; D is unclear. The CDR3 spans 14 residues. Germline CDR1 SNHLY, CDR2 FYNNEI. The V end was cut by 3 bases, the J end by 8 bases, with 11 bases between. The CDR3 is CASSEEREHSPLHF. The CDR3 nucleotides read TGTGCCAGCAGTGAGGAAAGGGAGCATTCACCCCTCCACTTT.

This chain uses TRBV18 with TRBJ1-2; TRBD1 might be the D (5 bases). Germline CDR1 reads KGHSH; CDR2 reads LQKENI. With 4 bases removed from V and 3 bases from J, the gap between germline ends came to 9 bases. The CDR3 spans 13 residues. As DNA, the CDR3 is TGTGCCAGCTCACGGGGGGTTGACTATGGCTACACCTTC. It translates to CASSRGVDYGYTF.

Many counts were recorded for this clonotype. The CDR3 region is CSAPSGQGPTNYGYTF. In DNA, the CDR3 is TGCAGTGCTCCCTCGGGACAGGGGCCTACTAACTATGGCTACACCTTC. The chain couples TRBV20-1 to TRBJ1-2, with TRBD1 identical over 10 bases. The V gene's germline CDR1 is DFQATT and CDR2 SNEGSKA (reference sequence). The CDR3 spans 16 residues. J lost 0 bases, V lost 5 bases, and 9 bases had no gene match.

Many counts were recorded for this clonotype. V gene TRBV12-3 or TRBV12-4 combines with J gene TRBJ2-3, with D unresolved. The CDR3 totals 14 residues. The V end lost 7 bases, the J end lost 6 bases, and 17 bases lay between the germline ends. The CDR3 protein is CASTRWYGSDTQYF. The CDR3 nucleotides read TGTGCCAGCACCCGGTGGTATGGGTCCGATACGCAGTATTTT.

The J gene is TRBJ1-5, the V gene TRBV24-1, with D possibly matching TRBD1 (5 bases). CDR1 is KGHDR, CDR2 SFDVKD, per germline. This CDR3 is 15 amino acids long. The ends were cut back, 3 bases at V and 3 bases at J, with 11 bases in the middle. CDR3 loop: CATSDAGGNNQPQHF. CDR3 nucleotide sequence: TGTGCCACCAGTGATGCCGGGGGGAACAATCAGCCCCAGCATTTT.

The CDR3: CAWNVGPGELFF. CDR3 in DNA: TGTGCCTGGAACGTGGGCCCCGGGGAGCTGTTTTTT. This sequence joins TRBV30 and TRBJ2-2; D gene unclear. The V and J ends lost 4 bases and 6 bases respectively, with 9 bases between them. This CDR3 contains 12 residues. The germline gives CDR1 GTSNPN, CDR2 SVGIG (reference sequence). The variable domain in full, completed from reference TRBV30 and TRBJ2-2, reads SQTIHQWPATLVQPVGSPLSLECTVEGTSNPNLYWYRQAAGRGLQLLFYSVGIGQISSEVPQNLSASRPQDRQFILSSKKLLLSDSGFYLCAWNVGPGELFFGEGSRLTVL.

The chain uses TRBV6-4 and TRBJ2-1; TRBD2 matches 9 bases. Germline CDR1 MRHNA, CDR2 SNTAGT. The CDR3 runs 15 residues. V was pared by 0 bases and J by 6 bases, with 3 bases of the junction left unmatched. The CDR3: CASSDSPSGVNEQFF. The CDR3 DNA follows: TGTGCCAGCAGTGACTCCCCTAGCGGGGTCAATGAGCAGTTCTTC.

This clonotype was observed once. V gene TRBV12-3 or TRBV12-4 combines with J gene TRBJ1-1, with a tentative D call TRBD1 (5 bases). The CDR3 spans 14 residues. The V end was cut by 7 bases, the J end by 5 bases, with 17 bases between. The CDR3 is CASTSLRRGTEAFF. In DNA, the CDR3 is TGTGCCAGCACCTCCCTAAGACGGGGGACTGAAGCTTTCTTT.

This clonotype has at least ten counts. The chain combines TRBV2 with TRBJ2-3, with 7 bases lining up with TRBD1. The J segment lost 3 bases and the V segment lost 1 base, leaving 7 bases of the junction unmatched. Germline CDR1 SNHLY, CDR2 FYNNEI. The CDR3 is made up of 16 amino acids. This CDR3 is CASSEVGQDRTDTQYF. DNA for the CDR3: TGTGCCAGCAGTGAAGTAGGACAGGATAGAACAGATACGCAGTATTTT. Filled out from reference TRBV2 and TRBJ2-3, the complete variable domain reads EPEVTQTPSHQVTQMGQEVILRCVPISNHLYFYWYRQILGQKVEFLVSFYNNEISEKSEIFDDQFSVERPDGSNFTLKIRSTKLEDSAMYFCASSEVGQDRTDTQYFGPGTRLTVL.

This clonotype has a count of ten or more. V is TRBV5-1 and J is TRBJ1-3, with 10 bases that match TRBD1. J gave up 9 bases and V 4 bases, and 13 bases lay outside the gene matches. The CDR3 has 16 residues. Germline CDR1 reads SGHRS; CDR2 reads YFSETQ. The CDR3 DNA reads as TGCGCCAGCAGCCGAACTGGACAGGGGGAAATGCGCACCATATATTTT. Translation: CASSRTGQGEMRTIYF.

There are a few counts of this clonotype. The chain links TRBV5-1 to TRBJ2-1, with a possible D match to TRBD2 (6 bases). The V and J ends lost 3 bases and 4 bases respectively, with 17 bases between them. The CDR3 is made up of 16 amino acids. Germline values: CDR1 SGHRS, CDR2 YFSETQ. The CDR3: CASSWLRDSQYNEQFF. As DNA, the CDR3 is TGCGCCAGCAGCTGGCTCCGGGACTCTCAATACAATGAGCAGTTCTTC.

This clonotype has just one count. The rearrangement links TRBV6-5 to TRBJ1-3; TRBD1 matches at 7 bases. J gave up 10 bases and V 4 bases, and 10 bases lay outside the gene matches. CDR3 size: 14 residues. CDR1 and CDR2 (germline): MNHEY, SVGAGI. The CDR3 sequence is CASSSDREIGTIYF. CDR3 in DNA: TGTGCCAGCAGTTCAGACAGGGAAATCGGTACCATATATTTT.

This clonotype has at least ten counts. The chain is built from TRBV5-5 and TRBJ2-7, with TRBD1 matching 9 bases. The V gene's germline CDR1 is SGHKS and CDR2 YYEKEE (reference sequence). The CDR3 has 14 residues. J gave up 3 bases and V 4 bases, and 5 bases lay outside the gene matches. The CDR3 DNA follows: TGTGCCAGCAGCGGGGGACAGGGCTACTACGAGCAGTACTTC. Translation gives CASSGGQGYYEQYF.

A word on this clonotype: Being one base from a much bigger clone, this may be a read error. J is TRBJ2-1 and V is TRBV14; D perhaps matches TRBD2 (6 bases). The CDR3 runs 15 residues. Per germline, CDR1 SGHDN and CDR2 FVKESK. Trimming stripped 0 bases from V and 13 bases from J, with 19 bases between. The CDR3 loop is CASSQDRGVGETQFF. The CDR3 DNA follows: TGTGCCAGCAGCCAAGATCGCGGGGTTGGGGAGACCCAGTTCTTC.

This clonotype has at least ten counts. The chain couples TRBV28 to TRBJ2-1; D is uncertain. This CDR3 comprises 15 residues. Trimming left V 2 bases short and J 5 bases short, with 13 bases between. CDR1 is MDHEN and CDR2 is SYDVKM in the germline V gene. The CDR3 DNA sequence: TGTGCCAGCAGTTTAAACCCCGTCGGTAACAATGAGCAGTTCTTC. This sequence encodes CASSLNPVGNNEQFF.

The CDR3, as DNA: TGTGCCAGCAGCCAAGTGAGGGGCCAGCGGCTAGCCAAAAACATTCAGTACTTC. This sequence encodes CASSQVRGQRLAKNIQYF. The chain joins TRBV11-2 to TRBJ2-4; D may match TRBD1 or TRBD2 (5 bases each). Germline V lookup: CDR1 SGHAT, CDR2 FQNNGV. The CDR3 consists of 18 residues. Between the trimmed V and J ends, which lost 5 bases and 0 bases, there was a span of 20 bases.

This clonotype has just a few counts. This chain joins TRBV12-3 or TRBV12-4 and TRBJ2-3; D not certain. The CDR3 covers 12 residues. Deletions cut 3 bases from V and 13 bases from J, with 14 bases between. This chain's CDR3 is CASSFNLDPEYF. The CDR3 DNA sequence: TGTGCCAGCAGTTTTAATTTAGATCCAGAGTATTTT.

This clonotype was observed a single time. A much larger clone lies one base from this, so it may be a read error. This rearrangement joins TRBV11-1 to TRBJ1-4, with D perhaps matching TRBD1 (5 bases). Germline V gene sequence: CDR1 SGHAT, CDR2 FQDESV (reference sequence). Trimming took 5 bases from V and 6 from J, leaving 10 bases between them. The CDR3 has 13 amino acids. CDR3 sequence reads: CASSNRGDEKLFF. CDR3 coding DNA: TGTGCCAGCAGCAACCGAGGGGATGAAAAACTGTTTTTT.